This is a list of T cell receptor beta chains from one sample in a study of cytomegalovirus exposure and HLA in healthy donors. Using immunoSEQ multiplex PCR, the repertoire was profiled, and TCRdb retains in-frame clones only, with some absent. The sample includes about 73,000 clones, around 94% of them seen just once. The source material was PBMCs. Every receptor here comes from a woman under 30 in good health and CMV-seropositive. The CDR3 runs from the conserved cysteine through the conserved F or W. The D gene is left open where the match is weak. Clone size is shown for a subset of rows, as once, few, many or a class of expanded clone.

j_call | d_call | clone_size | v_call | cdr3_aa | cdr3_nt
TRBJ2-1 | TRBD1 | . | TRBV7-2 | CASSLNPGTGGRNEQFF | TGTGCCAGCAGCTTAAACCCCGGGACAGGGGGTAGGAATGAGCAGTTCTTC
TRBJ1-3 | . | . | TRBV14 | CASTPSGNTIYF | TGTGCCAGCACTCCTTCTGGAAACACCATATATTTT
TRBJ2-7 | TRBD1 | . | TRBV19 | CASSPRQGRYSSYEQYF | TGTGCCAGTAGCCCCCGACAGGGACGATATAGCTCCTACGAGCAGTACTTC
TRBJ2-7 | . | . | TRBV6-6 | CASSYRGYEQYF | TGTGCCAGCAGTTATCGGGGGTACGAGCAGTACTTC
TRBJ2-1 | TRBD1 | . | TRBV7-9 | CASSYRTGSYNEQFF | TGTGCCAGCAGTTATAGGACAGGGAGCTACAATGAGCAGTTCTTC
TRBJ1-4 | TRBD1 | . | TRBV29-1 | CSVEQGANEKLFF | TGCAGCGTAGAACAGGGGGCGAATGAAAAACTGTTTTTT
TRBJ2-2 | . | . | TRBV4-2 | CASSQETERLAGELFF | TGTGCCAGCAGCCAAGAAACAGAAAGGCTCGCCGGGGAGCTGTTTTTT
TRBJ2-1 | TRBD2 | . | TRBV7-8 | CASSYKIAGEKFF | TGTGCCAGCAGCTATAAAATAGCGGGAGAAAAGTTCTTC
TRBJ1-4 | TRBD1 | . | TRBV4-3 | CASSQTGTGHEKLFF | TGCGCCAGCAGCCAGACCGGGACAGGACATGAAAAACTGTTTTTT
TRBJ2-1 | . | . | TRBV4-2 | CASSPGLTYNEQFF | TGTGCCAGCAGCCCTGGGCTGACCTACAATGAGCAGTTCTTC
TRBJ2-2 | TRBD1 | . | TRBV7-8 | CASSLARTGGMFGELFF | TGTGCCAGCAGCTTAGCGCGGACAGGGGGCATGTTCGGGGAGCTGTTTTTT
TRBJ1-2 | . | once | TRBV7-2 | CASSTGQPPPSYTF | TGTGCCAGCAGCACGGGACAACCGCCCCCAAGCTACACCTTC
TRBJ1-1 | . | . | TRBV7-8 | CASSGPRENTEAFF | TGTGCCAGCAGCGGCCCCAGGGAGAACACTGAAGCTTTCTTT
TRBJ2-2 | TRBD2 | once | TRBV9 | CASSVGLAGVAGELFF | TGTGCCAGCAGCGTAGGACTAGCGGGAGTCGCCGGGGAGCTGTTTTTT
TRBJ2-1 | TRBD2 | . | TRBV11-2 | CASSLGVAGGVYEQFF | TGTGCCAGCAGCTTAGGCGTAGCGGGGGGAGTCTATGAGCAGTTCTTC
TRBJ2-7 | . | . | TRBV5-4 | CASSLAGVTAYEQYF | TGTGCCAGCAGCTTGGCCGGGGTGACTGCCTACGAGCAGTACTTC
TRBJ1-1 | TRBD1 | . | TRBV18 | CASSLRDRWTEAFF | TGTGCCAGCTCACTTCGGGACAGGTGGACTGAAGCTTTCTTT
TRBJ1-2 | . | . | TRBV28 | CASQNVGSRGYTF | TGTGCCAGCCAGAACGTAGGGAGTCGCGGCTACACCTTC
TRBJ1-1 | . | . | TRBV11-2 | CASRLERAAEAFF | TGTGCCAGCAGGCTAGAAAGAGCCGCTGAAGCTTTCTTT
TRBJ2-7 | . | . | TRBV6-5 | CASSRGFGEQYF | TGTGCCAGCAGTCGGGGTTTTGGGGAGCAGTACTTC
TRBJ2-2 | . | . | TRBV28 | CASSPTGLAGELFF | TGTGCCAGCAGTCCCACAGGGTTAGCCGGGGAGCTGTTTTTT
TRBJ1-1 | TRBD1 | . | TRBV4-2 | CASSHQGQGRAMNTEAFF | TGTGCCAGCAGCCACCAAGGACAGGGGAGGGCCATGAACACTGAAGCTTTCTTT
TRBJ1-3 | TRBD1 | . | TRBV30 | CAWRPRDRGPGNTIYF | TGTGCCTGGAGGCCCCGGGACAGGGGTCCTGGAAACACCATATATTTT
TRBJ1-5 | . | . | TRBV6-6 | CASSYGGSDQPQHF | TGTGCCAGCAGTTACGGGGGGTCGGATCAGCCCCAGCATTTT
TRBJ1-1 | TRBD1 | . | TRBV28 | CASRFDRGGTEAFF | TGTGCCAGCAGATTCGACAGGGGAGGCACTGAAGCTTTCTTT
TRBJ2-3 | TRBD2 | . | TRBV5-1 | CASKASGGSTDTQYF | TGCGCCAGCAAGGCTAGCGGGGGAAGCACAGATACGCAGTATTTT
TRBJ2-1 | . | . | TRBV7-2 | CASSLVSSSYNEQFF | TGTGCCAGCAGTTTAGTTTCGAGCTCCTACAATGAGCAGTTCTTC
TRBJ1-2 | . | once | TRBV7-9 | CASSDREGVDGYTF | TGTGCCAGCAGCGACCGGGAGGGCGTCGATGGCTACACCTTC
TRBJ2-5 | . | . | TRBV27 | CASSSHKQGETQYF | TGTGCCAGCAGTTCCCATAAGCAGGGGGAGACCCAGTACTTC
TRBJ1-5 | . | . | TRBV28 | CASGGAGQPQHF | TGTGCCAGTGGGGGGGCGGGCCAGCCCCAGCATTTT
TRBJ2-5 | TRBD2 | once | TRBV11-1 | CASSNGLAGTETQYF | TGTGCCAGCAGCAACGGACTAGCGGGAACGGAGACCCAGTACTTC
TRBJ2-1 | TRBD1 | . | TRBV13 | CASSSPGGRSYNEQFF | TGTGCCAGCAGCTCCCCAGGGGGCCGCTCCTACAATGAGCAGTTCTTC
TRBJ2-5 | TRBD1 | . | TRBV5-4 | CASSLQTGYQETQYF | TGTGCCAGCAGCTTACAGACAGGGTACCAAGAGACCCAGTACTTC
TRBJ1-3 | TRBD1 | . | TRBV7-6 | CASSLSTGASGNTIYF | TGTGCCAGCAGCCTTTCCACAGGGGCCTCTGGAAACACCATATATTTT
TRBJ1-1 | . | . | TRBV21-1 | CASTGTGVPTEAFF | TGTGCCAGCACTGGGACAGGGGTCCCCACTGAAGCTTTCTTT
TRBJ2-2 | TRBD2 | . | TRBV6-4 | CASSENIAGTGELFF | TGTGCCAGCAGTGAAAATATAGCGGGGACCGGGGAGCTGTTTTTT
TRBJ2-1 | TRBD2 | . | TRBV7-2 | CASSRKSGSVDEQFF | TGTGCCAGCAGTCGTAAAAGCGGGAGTGTGGATGAGCAGTTCTTC